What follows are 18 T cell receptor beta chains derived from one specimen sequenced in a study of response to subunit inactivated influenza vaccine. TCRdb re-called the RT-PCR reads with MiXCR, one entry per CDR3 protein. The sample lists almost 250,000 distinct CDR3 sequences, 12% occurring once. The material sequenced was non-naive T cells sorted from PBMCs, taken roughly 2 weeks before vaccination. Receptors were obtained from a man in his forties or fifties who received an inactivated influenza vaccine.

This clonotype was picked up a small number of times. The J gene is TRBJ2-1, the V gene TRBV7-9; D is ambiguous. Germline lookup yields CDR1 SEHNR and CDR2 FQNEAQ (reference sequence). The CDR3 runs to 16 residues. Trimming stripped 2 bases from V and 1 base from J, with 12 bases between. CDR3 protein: CASSLLGGASYNEQFF. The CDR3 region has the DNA TGTGCCAGCAGCTTACTTGGCGGAGCGTCCTACAATGAGCAGTTCTTC.

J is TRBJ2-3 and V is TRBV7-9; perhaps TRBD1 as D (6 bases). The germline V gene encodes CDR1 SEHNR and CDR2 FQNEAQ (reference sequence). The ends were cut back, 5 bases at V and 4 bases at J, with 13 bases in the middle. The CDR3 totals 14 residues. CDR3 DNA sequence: TGTGCCAGCAGCAAACCACAGGGTGCAGATACGCAGTATTTT. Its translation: CASSKPQGADTQYF. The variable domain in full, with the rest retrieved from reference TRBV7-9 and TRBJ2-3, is DTGVSQNPRHKITKRGQNVTFRCDPISEHNRLYWYRQTLGQGPEFLTYFQNEAQLEKSRLLSDRFSAERPKGSFSTLEIQRTEQGDSAMYLCASSKPQGADTQYFGPGTRLTVL.

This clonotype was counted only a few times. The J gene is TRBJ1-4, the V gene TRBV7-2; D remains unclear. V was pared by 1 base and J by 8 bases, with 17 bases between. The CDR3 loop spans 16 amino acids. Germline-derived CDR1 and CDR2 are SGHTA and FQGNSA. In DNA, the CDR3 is TGTGCCAGCAGCTTAGGAAGAGGCGATTACGGCGAAAAACTGTTTTTT. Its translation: CASSLGRGDYGEKLFF.

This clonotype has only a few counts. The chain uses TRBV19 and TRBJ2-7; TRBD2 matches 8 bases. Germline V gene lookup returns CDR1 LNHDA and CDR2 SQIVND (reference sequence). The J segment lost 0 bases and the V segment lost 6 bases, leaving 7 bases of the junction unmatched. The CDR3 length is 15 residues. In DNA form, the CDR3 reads TGTGCCAGTAGCATTAGCGGGGCGAGCTCCTACGAGCAGTACTTC. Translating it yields CASSISGASSYEQYF. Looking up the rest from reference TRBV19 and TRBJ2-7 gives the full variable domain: DGGITQSPKYLFRKEGQNVTLSCEQNLNHDAMYWYRQDPGQGLRLIYYSQIVNDFQKGDIAEGYSVSREKKESFPLTVTSAQKNPTAFYLCASSISGASSYEQYFGPGTRLTVT.

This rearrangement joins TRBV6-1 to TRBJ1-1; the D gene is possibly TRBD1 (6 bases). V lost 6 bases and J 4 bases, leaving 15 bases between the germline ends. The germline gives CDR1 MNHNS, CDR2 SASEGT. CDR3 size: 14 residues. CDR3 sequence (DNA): TGTGCCAGCAGCCAACAGGGAGTAACCACTGAAGCTTTCTTT. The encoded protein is CASSQQGVTTEAFF.

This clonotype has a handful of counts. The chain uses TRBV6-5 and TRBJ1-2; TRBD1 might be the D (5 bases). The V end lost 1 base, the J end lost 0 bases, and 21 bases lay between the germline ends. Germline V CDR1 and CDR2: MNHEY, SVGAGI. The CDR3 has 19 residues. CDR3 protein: CASSYLGRALRKANYGYTF. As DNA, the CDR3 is TGTGCCAGCAGTTACTTGGGCAGGGCGCTACGTAAAGCTAACTATGGCTACACCTTC.

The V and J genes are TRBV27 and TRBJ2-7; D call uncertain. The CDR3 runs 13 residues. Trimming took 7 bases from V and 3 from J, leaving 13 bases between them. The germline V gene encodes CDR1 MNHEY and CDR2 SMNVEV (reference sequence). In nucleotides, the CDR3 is TGTGCCAGCAACCCCTCGGGCAGCTACGAGCAGTACTTC. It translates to CASNPSGSYEQYF.

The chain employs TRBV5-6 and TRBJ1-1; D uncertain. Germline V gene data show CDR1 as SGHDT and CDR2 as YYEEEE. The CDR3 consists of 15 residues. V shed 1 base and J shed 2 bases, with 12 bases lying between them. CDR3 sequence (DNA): TGTGCCAGCAGCTTGAGCTTTGGGGTAAACACTGAAGCTTTCTTT. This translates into CASSLSFGVNTEAFF.

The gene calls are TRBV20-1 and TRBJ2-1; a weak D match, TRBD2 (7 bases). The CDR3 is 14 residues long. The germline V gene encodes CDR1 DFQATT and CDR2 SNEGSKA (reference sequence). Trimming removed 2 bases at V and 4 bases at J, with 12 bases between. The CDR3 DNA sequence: TGCAGTGCTAGATCCGCGGGGGCATACAATGAGCAGTTCTTC. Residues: CSARSAGAYNEQFF.

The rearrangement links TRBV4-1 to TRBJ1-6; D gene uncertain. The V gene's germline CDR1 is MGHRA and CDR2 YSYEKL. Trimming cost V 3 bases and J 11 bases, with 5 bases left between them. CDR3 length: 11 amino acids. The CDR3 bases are TGCGCCAGCAGCCAGGGGACACCCCTCCACTTT. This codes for CASSQGTPLHF.

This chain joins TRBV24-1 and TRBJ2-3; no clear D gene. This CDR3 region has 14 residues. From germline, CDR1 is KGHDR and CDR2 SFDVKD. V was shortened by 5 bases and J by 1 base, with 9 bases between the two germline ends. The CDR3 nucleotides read TGTGCCACCAGTGCCGGAGCAGGCACAGATACGCAGTATTTT. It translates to CATSAGAGTDTQYF.

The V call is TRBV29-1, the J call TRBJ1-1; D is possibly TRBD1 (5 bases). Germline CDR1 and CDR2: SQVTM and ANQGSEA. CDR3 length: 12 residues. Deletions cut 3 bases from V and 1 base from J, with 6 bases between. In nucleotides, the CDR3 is TGCAGCGTTGATGGGGGGAACACTGAAGCTTTCTTT. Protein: CSVDGGNTEAFF.

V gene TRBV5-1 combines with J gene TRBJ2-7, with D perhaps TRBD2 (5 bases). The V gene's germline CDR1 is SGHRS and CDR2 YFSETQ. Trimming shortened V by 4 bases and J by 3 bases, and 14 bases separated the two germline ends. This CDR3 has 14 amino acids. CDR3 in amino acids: CASSTFPGDYEQYF. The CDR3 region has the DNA TGCGCCAGCAGCACATTTCCCGGGGACTACGAGCAGTACTTC.

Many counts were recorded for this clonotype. The CDR3: CSAATPWGYNEQFF. CDR3 in DNA: TGCAGTGCTGCGACCCCATGGGGTTACAATGAGCAGTTCTTC. The chain employs TRBV20-1 and TRBJ2-1; D unresolved. CDR1 DFQATT and CDR2 SNEGSKA come from the germline V gene (reference sequence). V shed 5 bases and J shed 4 bases, with 15 bases lying between them. The CDR3 length is 14 residues.

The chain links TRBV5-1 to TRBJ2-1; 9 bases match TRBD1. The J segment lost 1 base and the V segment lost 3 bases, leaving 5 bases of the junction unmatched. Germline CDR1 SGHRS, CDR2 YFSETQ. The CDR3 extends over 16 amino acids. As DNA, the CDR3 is TGCGCCAGCAGCTCGGGACAGGGCGGATCCTACAATGAGCAGTTCTTC. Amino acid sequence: CASSSGQGGSYNEQFF.

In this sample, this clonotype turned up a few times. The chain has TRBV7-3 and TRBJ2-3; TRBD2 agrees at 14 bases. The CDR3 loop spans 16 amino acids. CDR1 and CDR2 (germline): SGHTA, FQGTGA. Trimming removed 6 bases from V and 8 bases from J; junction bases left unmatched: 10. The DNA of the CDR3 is TGTGCCAGCAGTCCCGGGACTAGCGGGAGAATTGGTACGCAGTATTTT. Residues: CASSPGTSGRIGTQYF.

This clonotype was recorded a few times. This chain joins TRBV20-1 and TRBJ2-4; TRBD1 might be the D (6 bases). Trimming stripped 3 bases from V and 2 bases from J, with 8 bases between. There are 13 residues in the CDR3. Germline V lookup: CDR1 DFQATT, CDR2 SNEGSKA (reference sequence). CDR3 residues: CSASQGSKNIQYF. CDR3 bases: TGCAGTGCTAGCCAGGGGTCCAAAAACATTCAGTACTTC.

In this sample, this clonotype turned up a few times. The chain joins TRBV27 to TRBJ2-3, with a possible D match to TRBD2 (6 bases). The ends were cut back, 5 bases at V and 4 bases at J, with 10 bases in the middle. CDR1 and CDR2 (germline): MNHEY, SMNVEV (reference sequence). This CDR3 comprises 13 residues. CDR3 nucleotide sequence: TGTGCCAGCAGTGTGACTAGGTCAGATACGCAGTATTTT. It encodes CASSVTRSDTQYF.